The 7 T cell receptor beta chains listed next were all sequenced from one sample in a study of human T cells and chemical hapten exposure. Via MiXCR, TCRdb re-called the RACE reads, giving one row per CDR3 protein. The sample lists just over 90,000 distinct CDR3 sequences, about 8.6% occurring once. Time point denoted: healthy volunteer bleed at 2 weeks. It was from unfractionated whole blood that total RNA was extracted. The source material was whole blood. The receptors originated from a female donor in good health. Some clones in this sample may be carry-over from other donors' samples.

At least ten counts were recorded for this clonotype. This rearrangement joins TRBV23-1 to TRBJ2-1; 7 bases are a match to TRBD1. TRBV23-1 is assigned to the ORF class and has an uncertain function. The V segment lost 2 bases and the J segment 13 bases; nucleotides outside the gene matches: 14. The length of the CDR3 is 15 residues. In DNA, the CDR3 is TGCGCCAGCAGTCAAACACAGGGGCGTACTTATTCACAGTTCTTC. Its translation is CASSQTQGRTYSQFF.

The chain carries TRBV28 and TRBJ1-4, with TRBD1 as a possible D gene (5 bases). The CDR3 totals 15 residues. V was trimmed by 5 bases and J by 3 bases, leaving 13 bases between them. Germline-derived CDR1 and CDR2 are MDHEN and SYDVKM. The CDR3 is CASSTRGEANEKLFF. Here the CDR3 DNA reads TGTGCCAGCAGTACCCGAGGGGAGGCTAATGAAAAACTGTTTTTT.

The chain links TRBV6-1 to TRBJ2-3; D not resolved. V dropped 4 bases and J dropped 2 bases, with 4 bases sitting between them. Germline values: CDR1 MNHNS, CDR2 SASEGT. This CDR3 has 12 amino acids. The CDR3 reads CASSANTDTQYF. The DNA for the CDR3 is TGTGCCAGCAGTGCCAACACAGATACGCAGTATTTT.

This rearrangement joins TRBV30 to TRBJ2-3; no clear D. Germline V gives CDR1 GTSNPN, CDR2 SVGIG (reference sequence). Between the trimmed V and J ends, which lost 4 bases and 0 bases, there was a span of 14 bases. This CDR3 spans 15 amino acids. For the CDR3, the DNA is TGTGCCTGGAACCGAGACGGGTCTAGCACAGATACGCAGTATTTT. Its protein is CAWNRDGSSTDTQYF.

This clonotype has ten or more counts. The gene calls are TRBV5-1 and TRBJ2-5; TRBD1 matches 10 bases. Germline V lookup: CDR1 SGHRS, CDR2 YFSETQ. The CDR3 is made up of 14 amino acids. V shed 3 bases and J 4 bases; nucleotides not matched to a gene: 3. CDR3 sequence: CASSSGQGGETQYF. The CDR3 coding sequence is TGCGCCAGCAGCTCCGGACAGGGGGGAGAGACCCAGTACTTC.

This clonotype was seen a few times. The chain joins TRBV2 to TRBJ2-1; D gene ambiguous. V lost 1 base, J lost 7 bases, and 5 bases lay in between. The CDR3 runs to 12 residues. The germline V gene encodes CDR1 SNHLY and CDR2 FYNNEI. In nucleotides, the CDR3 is TGTGCCAGCAGTGAAGATCGTAATGAGCAGTTCTTC. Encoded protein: CASSEDRNEQFF.

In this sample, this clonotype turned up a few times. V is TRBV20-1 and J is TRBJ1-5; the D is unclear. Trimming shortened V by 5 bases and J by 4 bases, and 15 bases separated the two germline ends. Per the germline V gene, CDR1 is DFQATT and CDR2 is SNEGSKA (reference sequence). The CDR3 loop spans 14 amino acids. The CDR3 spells CSAGQRAPNQPQHF. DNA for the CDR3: TGCAGTGCTGGCCAGAGGGCGCCGAATCAGCCCCAGCATTTT.